A single sample gave rise to the 11 T cell receptor beta chains below, sequenced in a study of CXCR3-negative and CXCR3-positive naive CD8 T cells. Findings and caveats of the study: Hydrophobicity of TRB CDR3s was greater in CXCR3-positive naive cells than in CXCR3-negative naive cells.

In preparing the TRB cDNA libraries, 5' RACE with UMI labels was used. Reprocessing the 5' RACE reads, TCRdb reports a single entry for every CDR3 protein and omits DNA. With about 98,000 distinct CDR3 sequences in the sample, the ten largest clones hold about 1.1%. The antigens these receptors bind are not known. Sequenced material: naive CXCR3+ CD8+ T cells from blood. The subset here: CD45RO-CCR7+CD27+CD95- naive CD8+ T cells expressing CXCR3 (TNR3+). The receptors stem from a human donor in good health. Some clones in this sample may be carry-over from other donors' samples.

The chain recombines TRBV18 with TRBJ2-1. Germline V gene data show CDR1 as KGHSH and CDR2 as LQKENI. The CDR3 sequence is 15 residues long. The CDR3 reads CASSPRGFNYNEQFF.

CDR3: CASSSHTGGELFF. The chain links TRBV6-5 to TRBJ2-2; TCRdb's D gene call, TRBD1, goes unchecked for lack of DNA. The CDR3 loop spans 13 amino acids. The germline CDR1 and CDR2 sequences are MNHEY and SVGAGI.

The genes are TRBV7-3 and TRBJ1-1; the D call of TRBD1 rests on TCRdb alone, since no DNA is present to check it. Per the germline V gene, CDR1 is SGHTA and CDR2 is FQGTGA. This CDR3 is built from 15 residues. The CDR3 is CASSFETGGWTEAFF.

V is TRBV7-3 and J is TRBJ2-3. The CDR3 contains 15 residues. From germline, CDR1 is SGHTA and CDR2 FQGTGA. The CDR3 loop reads CASSLTGFGTDTQYF. The variable domain in full, with the rest retrieved from reference TRBV7-3 and TRBJ2-3, is GAGVSQTPSNKVTEKGKYVELRCDPISGHTALYWYRQSLGQGPEFLIYFQGTGAADDSGLPNDRFFAVRPEGSVSTLKIQRTERGDSAVYLCASSLTGFGTDTQYFGPGTRLTVL.

The chain combines TRBV4-3 with TRBJ2-1; as DNA is missing, the TRBD1 call by TCRdb cannot be tested. Per germline, CDR1 LGHNA and CDR2 YSLEER. This CDR3 contains 13 residues. This CDR3 is CASSQGVGVEQFF.

The CDR3 loop is CASSQETGGSGANVLTF. The chain carries TRBV4-3 and TRBJ2-6; TCRdb calls TRBD1, which cannot be checked without DNA. The length of the CDR3 is 17 residues. Germline-derived CDR1 and CDR2 are LGHNA and YSLEER.

The genes are TRBV12-3 or TRBV12-4 and TRBJ2-3; TCRdb indicates TRBD1, and absent DNA this call remains unverified. The CDR3 is 16 amino acids. The CDR3 loop reads CASSLIWRGPTDTQYF.

The chain has TRBV6-2 or TRBV6-3 and TRBJ2-1. CDR1 MNHEY and CDR2 SVGEGT come from the germline V gene. This CDR3 comprises 12 residues. CDR3: CASSYSIGEQFF.

V usage is TRBV27 and J usage is TRBJ2-5; TCRdb designates TRBD1, a call that cannot be tested without DNA. Germline loops: CDR1 MNHEY, CDR2 SMNVEV (reference sequence). This CDR3 spans 15 amino acids. CDR3 loop: CASTPRHGSQETQYF.

The chain carries TRBV20-1 and TRBJ2-5. CDR1 and CDR2 (germline): DFQATT, SNEGSKA (reference sequence). The CDR3 extends over 15 amino acids. The CDR3: CSARDISLAQETQYF.

The chain couples TRBV19 to TRBJ1-1; no DNA is available, so the TRBD1 call from TCRdb remains unchecked. In germline, CDR1 is LNHDA, CDR2 SQIVND (reference sequence). The CDR3 is 13 amino acids. The CDR3 here is CASSNGGVTEAFF.